The rows below give T cell receptor beta chains drawn from one sample of a study of cytomegalovirus exposure and HLA in healthy donors. Assay: immunoSEQ multiplex PCR; the TCRdb copy retains only in-frame clones and omits some. Of some 180,000 clones listed, about four fifths are singletons. Input material: PBMCs. These TCRs come from a female donor in good health and CMV-seronegative. Both conserved end residues are part of each CDR3. Fields, in order: V gene, CDR3 protein.

v_call: TRBV4-1; cdr3_aa: CASSQGARAEAFF
v_call: TRBV27; cdr3_aa: CASSLVGRAFGTDTQYF
v_call: TRBV4-2; cdr3_aa: CASSQDTGGPTDTQYF
v_call: TRBV10-2; cdr3_aa: CASQTTNTGELFF
v_call: TRBV7-3; cdr3_aa: CASSLYAGPDTQYF
v_call: TRBV27; cdr3_aa: CASSLLGPTGELFF
v_call: TRBV18; cdr3_aa: CASSPPDTEETQYF
v_call: TRBV14; cdr3_aa: CASSQDLRVTEQYF
v_call: TRBV4-1; cdr3_aa: CASSQQDRGNYEQYF
v_call: TRBV5-6; cdr3_aa: CASSLAGRGTDTQYF
v_call: TRBV5-1; cdr3_aa: CASGQRTNTGELFF
v_call: TRBV2; cdr3_aa: CASSEAGTSLNSPLHF
v_call: TRBV9; cdr3_aa: CASSVGSGGTETQYF
v_call: TRBV7-3; cdr3_aa: CASSPDRYSYEQYF
v_call: TRBV15; cdr3_aa: CATSRIHRTGLAGDSYEQYF
v_call: TRBV5-1; cdr3_aa: CASSLDPGGTEAFF